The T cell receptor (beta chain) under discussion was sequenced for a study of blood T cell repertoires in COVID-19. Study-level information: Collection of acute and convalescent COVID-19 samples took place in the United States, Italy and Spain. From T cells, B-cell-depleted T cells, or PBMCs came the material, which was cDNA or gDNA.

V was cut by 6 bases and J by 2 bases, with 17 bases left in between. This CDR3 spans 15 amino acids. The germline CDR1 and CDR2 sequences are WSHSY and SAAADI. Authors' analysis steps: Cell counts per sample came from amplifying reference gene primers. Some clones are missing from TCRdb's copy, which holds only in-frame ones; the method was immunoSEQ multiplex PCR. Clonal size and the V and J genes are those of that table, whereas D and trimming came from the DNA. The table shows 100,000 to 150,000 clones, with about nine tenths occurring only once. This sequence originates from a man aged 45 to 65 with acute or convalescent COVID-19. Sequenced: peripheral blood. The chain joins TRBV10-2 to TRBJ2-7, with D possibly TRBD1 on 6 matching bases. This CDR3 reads CASSLTGAFTYEQYF. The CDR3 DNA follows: TGCGCCAGCAGCCTGACAGGAGCCTTTACCTACGAGCAGTACTTC.